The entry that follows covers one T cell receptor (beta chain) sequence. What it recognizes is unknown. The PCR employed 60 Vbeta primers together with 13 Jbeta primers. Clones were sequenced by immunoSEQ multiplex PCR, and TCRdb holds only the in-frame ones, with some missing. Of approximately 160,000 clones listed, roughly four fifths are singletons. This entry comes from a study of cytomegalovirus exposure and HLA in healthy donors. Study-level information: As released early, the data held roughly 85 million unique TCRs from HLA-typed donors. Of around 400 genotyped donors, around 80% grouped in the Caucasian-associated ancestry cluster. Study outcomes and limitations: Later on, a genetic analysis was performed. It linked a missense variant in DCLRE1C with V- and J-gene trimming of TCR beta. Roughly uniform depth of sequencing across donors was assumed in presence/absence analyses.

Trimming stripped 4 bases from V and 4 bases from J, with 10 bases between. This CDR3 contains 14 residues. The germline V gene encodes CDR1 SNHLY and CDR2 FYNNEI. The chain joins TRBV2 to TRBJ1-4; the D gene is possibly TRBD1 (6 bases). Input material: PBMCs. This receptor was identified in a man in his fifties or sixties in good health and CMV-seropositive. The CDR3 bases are TGTGCCAGCAGTGCGGACAGATATAATGAAAAACTGTTTTTT. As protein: CASSADRYNEKLFF.